The 28 T cell receptor beta chains reported below all come from one sample, sequenced in a study of blood T cell repertoires in COVID-19. Method: immunoSEQ multiplex PCR; TCRdb's copy keeps in-frame clones and lacks some. The table includes about 170,000 clones, roughly 91% detected once. Input material: peripheral blood. The receptors here all came from a man aged 18 to 29 with COVID-19, enrolled during active disease.

This chain joins TRBV6-5 and TRBJ2-5; D possibly corresponds to TRBD2 (6 bases). The CDR3 consists of 13 residues. Germline CDR1 is MNHEY and CDR2 is SVGAGI. V was pared by 4 bases and J by 3 bases, with 9 bases between. The CDR3 nucleotides read TGTGCCAGCAGTTCGGGGGTTGAAGAGACCCAGTACTTC. Translated: CASSSGVEETQYF.

V gene TRBV7-9 combines with J gene TRBJ2-1; 8 bases agree with TRBD2. V gave up 4 bases and J gave up 1 base; unmatched junction bases: 12. Germline CDR1 is SEHNR and CDR2 is FQNEAQ (reference sequence). This CDR3 spans 18 amino acids. This CDR3 is CASSSPPRRGGSYNEQFF. CDR3 bases: TGTGCCAGCAGCTCCCCCCCGCGCCGCGGGGGGTCCTACAATGAGCAGTTCTTC.

The chain couples TRBV6-5 to TRBJ2-7; TRBD1 matches 7 bases. The V segment lost 2 bases and the J segment 4 bases; nucleotides outside the gene matches: 5. There are 14 residues in the CDR3. Germline CDR1 MNHEY, CDR2 SVGAGI. In nucleotides, the CDR3 is TGTGCCAGCAGTTACCGCAGGGGGTATTACGAGCAGTACTTC. It codes for CASSYRRGYYEQYF.

The chain uses TRBV5-1 and TRBJ2-3; a possible D gene is TRBD2 (6 bases). This CDR3 spans 15 amino acids. V gave up 2 bases and J gave up 0 bases, with 10 bases separating them. The germline CDR1 and CDR2 sequences are SGHRS and YFSETQ. The CDR3 sequence is CASSFTGTSTDTQYF. The CDR3, as DNA: TGCGCCAGCAGCTTTACGGGGACTAGCACAGATACGCAGTATTTT.

This sequence joins TRBV7-2 and TRBJ2-7; no firm D call. Per germline, CDR1 SGHTA and CDR2 FQGNSA. The CDR3 length is 15 residues. Trimming removed 1 base from V and 3 bases from J, with 13 bases in between. The CDR3 loop is CASSLDPGRVYEQYF. The CDR3 coding sequence is TGTGCCAGCAGCTTAGATCCAGGCAGAGTCTACGAGCAGTACTTC.

This clone showed up just a few times. In DNA form, the CDR3 reads TGTGCCATCAGAGCAGGGATGACTGGAAACACCATATATTTT. Its translation: CAIRAGMTGNTIYF. This chain joins TRBV10-3 and TRBJ1-3, with D possibly matching TRBD1 (5 bases). The germline CDR1 and CDR2 sequences are ENHRY and SYGVKD. The CDR3 loop spans 14 amino acids. V lost 6 bases and J 2 bases, leaving 11 bases between the germline ends.

This chain links TRBV5-4 with TRBJ2-1; tentative D call: TRBD2 (6 bases). This CDR3 is 15 amino acids long. The ends were cut back, 0 bases at V and 5 bases at J, with 12 bases in the middle. Germline values: CDR1 SGHNT, CDR2 YYREEE (reference sequence). The CDR3 region has the DNA TGTGCCAGCAGCTTGGCCTTAAGGACTAACAATGAGCAGTTCTTC. Translation gives CASSLALRTNNEQFF.

The rearrangement joins TRBV7-2 to TRBJ2-1; 13 bases agree with TRBD2. J lost 9 bases, V lost 3 bases, and 5 bases had no gene match. The CDR3 is 15 residues long. CDR1 is SGHTA and CDR2 is FQGNSA in the germline V gene. The CDR3 spells CASSFRTSGSTEQFF. For the CDR3, the DNA is TGTGCCAGCAGCTTTAGGACTAGCGGGAGTACTGAGCAGTTCTTC.

The gene calls are TRBV6-5 and TRBJ2-7; TRBD1 might be the D (7 bases). From germline, CDR1 is MNHEY and CDR2 SVGAGI. This CDR3 spans 15 amino acids. Trimming took off 10 bases at V and 7 bases at J, with 26 bases between the two ends. CDR3 sequence: CATSGGLTSMWEQYF. The CDR3 DNA is TGTGCCACTTCAGGGGGGTTGACCTCAATGTGGGAGCAGTACTTC.

The CDR3: CASSQSGREQYF. The CDR3 DNA follows: TGTGCCAGCAGCCAAAGCGGGAGGGAGCAGTACTTC. The rearrangement joins TRBV4-2 to TRBJ2-7; 9 nucleotides match TRBD2. This CDR3 region has 12 residues. Germline lookup yields CDR1 LGHNA and CDR2 YNFKEQ. Trimming cost V 2 bases and J 7 bases; bases outside gene matches: 0.

This chain joins TRBV27 and TRBJ2-3; D is perhaps TRBD1 (6 bases). The CDR3 has 13 amino acids. Trimming stripped 6 bases from V and 1 base from J, with 8 bases between. CDR1 and CDR2 from the germline V gene are MNHEY and SMNVEV (reference sequence). The CDR3 nucleotides are TGTGCCAGCAGGGGGGCGGGCACAGATACGCAGTATTTT. Its translation is CASRGAGTDTQYF.

Note on this clone: One end of the junction varies from germline; a read error may be responsible. The gene calls are TRBV9 and TRBJ1-4; weak D call: TRBD1 (5 bases). Per the germline V gene, CDR1 is SGDLS and CDR2 is YYNGEE. The CDR3 extends over 15 amino acids. Here the CDR3 DNA reads TGTGCCAGCAGCGTCACAGGAGTTTCAAATGAAAAACTGCTTTTT. As protein: CASSVTGVSNEKLLF.

The CDR3 sequence: CASSFLQVDGYTF. CDR3 nucleotide sequence: TGTGCCAGCAGTTTCTTGCAGGTGGATGGCTACACCTTC. The chain carries TRBV28 and TRBJ1-2; D gene unclear. Trimming stripped 3 bases from V and 6 bases from J, with 11 bases between. Germline V gene data show CDR1 as MDHEN and CDR2 as SYDVKM. This CDR3 region has 13 residues.

This clone was seen a single time. J is TRBJ2-5 and V is TRBV29-1; perhaps TRBD2 as D (6 bases). The CDR3 runs to 13 residues. CDR1 SQVTM and CDR2 ANQGSEA come from the germline V gene. V lost 5 bases and J 3 bases, leaving 13 bases between the germline ends. The CDR3 is CSVFGGDEETQYF. As DNA, the CDR3 is TGCAGCGTTTTTGGAGGGGACGAAGAGACCCAGTACTTC.

The chain carries TRBV6-5 and TRBJ2-2; D gene uncertain. Germline V gene sequence: CDR1 MNHEY, CDR2 SVGAGI. Trimming pared 7 bases from V and 6 bases from J, leaving 12 bases between. CDR3 size: 13 residues. The CDR3 DNA is TGTGCCAGCACTATAAGTGCCTCCGGGGAGCTGTTTTTT. Protein: CASTISASGELFF.

The CDR3 region has the DNA TGTGCCAGCAGCCCCGACAGGGTAAACTCCTACGAGCAGTACTTC. Amino acids: CASSPDRVNSYEQYF. V usage is TRBV7-2 and J usage is TRBJ2-7; 7 bases line up with TRBD1. V lost 5 bases to trimming and J lost 0 bases; unmatched junction nucleotides: 7. The CDR3 consists of 15 residues. Germline CDR1 and CDR2: SGHTA and FQGNSA.

This clone was recorded only once. At one boundary the junction diverges from the germline segment, which might be a read error. The V call is TRBV7-9, the J call TRBJ2-7, with 10 bases fitting TRBD2. Germline CDR1 SEHNR, CDR2 FQNEAQ (reference sequence). This CDR3 comprises 13 residues. The CDR3 DNA follows: TGTGCCAGCAGCCTAGCGGGGGCCGCCGAGCAGTACTTC. This sequence encodes CASSLAGAAEQYF.

V and J are TRBV28 and TRBJ1-5; 9 bases are a match to TRBD1. This CDR3 contains 15 residues. Germline-derived CDR1 and CDR2 are MDHEN and SYDVKM. V shed 3 bases and J 7 bases; nucleotides not matched to a gene: 7. CDR3: CASSLGQGDWQPQHF. CDR3 bases: TGTGCCAGCAGTTTGGGACAGGGAGATTGGCAGCCCCAGCATTTT. Looking up the rest from reference TRBV28 and TRBJ1-5 gives the full variable domain: DVKVTQSSRYLVKRTGEKVFLECVQDMDHENMFWYRQDPGLGLRLIYFSYDVKMKEKGDIPEGYSVSREKKERFSLILESASTNQTSMYLCASSLGQGDWQPQHFGDGTRLSIL.

This clone appeared a few times. V is TRBV28 and J is TRBJ2-1, with 10 bases that match TRBD2. J gave up 8 bases and V 3 bases, and 13 bases lay outside the gene matches. This CDR3 comprises 17 residues. CDR1 and CDR2 from the germline V gene are MDHEN and SYDVKM. The CDR3 bases are TGTGCCAGCAGTTTCAGGCTAGCGGGGGCTCGGGGGTATGAGCAGTTCTTC. Amino acids: CASSFRLAGARGYEQFF.

The rearrangement uses TRBV7-9 and TRBJ2-5; 8 bases are a match to TRBD2. Trimming took 0 bases from V and 4 from J; bases not matched to a gene: 7. CDR3 length: 16 residues. The germline V gene has CDR1 SEHNR and CDR2 FQNEAQ (reference sequence). For the CDR3, the DNA is TGTGCCAGCAGCTTAGCTTTAGTGACTAGCGTAGAGACCCAGTACTTC. Its translation: CASSLALVTSVETQYF. Variable domain in full (rest from reference TRBV7-9 and TRBJ2-5): DTGVSQNPRHKITKRGQNVTFRCDPISEHNRLYWYRQTLGQGPEFLTYFQNEAQLEKSRLLSDRFSAERPKGSFSTLEIQRTEQGDSAMYLCASSLALVTSVETQYFGPGTRLLVL.

A remark on this clone: One end of the junction fails to match germline, which may point to a read error. The chain recombines TRBV5-6 with TRBJ1-4, with 8 positions matching TRBD1. CDR1 is SGHDT and CDR2 is YYEEEE in the germline V gene. The CDR3 length is 16 residues. CDR3: CASSVYPGQVGEKLLF. The CDR3 DNA reads as TGTGCCAGCAGCGTATATCCGGGACAGGTCGGAGAAAAACTGCTTTTT.

The chain is built from TRBV7-9 and TRBJ1-2, with no clear D. CDR3 length: 14 amino acids. Trimming removed 2 bases at V and 2 bases at J, with 9 bases between. Looked up from germline, CDR1 is SEHNR and CDR2 is FQNEAQ (reference sequence). The CDR3 here is CASSLQVLNYGYTF. The CDR3 DNA reads as TGTGCCAGCAGCTTACAGGTTCTAAACTATGGCTACACCTTC.

The chain employs TRBV18 and TRBJ1-3; TRBD1 matches 7 bases. The CDR3 runs 15 residues. The V segment lost 3 bases and the J segment 6 bases; nucleotides outside the gene matches: 8. Germline CDR1 is KGHSH and CDR2 is LQKENI. The CDR3 bases are TGTGCCAGCTCACCTGGGACAGCCCTGGAAAACACCATATATTTT. As protein: CASSPGTALENTIYF. Full variable domain (outside the CDR3, taken from reference TRBV18 and TRBJ1-3): NAGVMQNPRHLVRRRGQEARLRCSPMKGHSHVYWYRQLPEEGLKFMVYLQKENIIDESGMPKERFSAEFPKEGPSILRIQQVVRGDSAAYFCASSPGTALENTIYFGEGSWLTVV.

The V and J genes are TRBV30 and TRBJ2-7, with TRBD2 matching over 11 bases. Germline CDR1 GTSNPN, CDR2 SVGIG (reference sequence). This CDR3 region has 14 residues. Unmatched junction bases numbered 1, after V lost 0 bases and J lost 3 bases. The CDR3 protein is CAWSVLAGGYEQYF. The DNA for the CDR3 is TGTGCCTGGAGTGTGCTAGCGGGAGGCTACGAGCAGTACTTC.

The chain carries TRBV6-5 and TRBJ2-7, with TRBD2 as a possible D gene (5 bases). Per the germline V gene, CDR1 is MNHEY and CDR2 is SVGAGI. This CDR3 is 14 amino acids long. V was cut by 0 bases and J by 1 base, with 7 bases left in between. The CDR3 protein is CASSYSRGSYEQYF. CDR3 nucleotide sequence: TGTGCCAGCAGTTACTCCCGGGGATCCTACGAGCAGTACTTC.

This sequence joins TRBV19 and TRBJ1-1, with D possibly matching TRBD1 (6 bases). The V and J ends lost 6 bases and 4 bases respectively, with 21 bases between them. The CDR3 totals 16 residues. Germline values: CDR1 LNHDA, CDR2 SQIVND (reference sequence). In nucleotides, the CDR3 is TGTGCCAGTAGGCGTAAACGGGACACACTTTTCACTGAAGCTTTCTTT. Its protein is CASRRKRDTLFTEAFF.

This rearrangement joins TRBV27 to TRBJ1-6; 8 bases fit TRBD1. Unmatched junction bases numbered 9, after V lost 1 base and J lost 7 bases. Per the germline V gene, CDR1 is MNHEY and CDR2 is SMNVEV (reference sequence). The CDR3 totals 17 residues. The CDR3 spells CASSLFPGTGGNSPLHF. The DNA for the CDR3 is TGTGCCAGCAGTTTATTCCCTGGGACAGGAGGGAATTCACCCCTCCACTTT.

This chain uses TRBV6-5 with TRBJ1-5, with no clear D. The length of the CDR3 is 10 residues. Trimming left V 8 bases short and J 9 bases short, with 8 bases between. The germline CDR1 and CDR2 sequences are MNHEY and SVGAGI. CDR3 DNA sequence: TGTGCCAGCGGCTTCTGGCCCCAGCATTTT. It encodes CASGFWPQHF.